These 17 T cell receptor beta chains originate from one sample sequenced in a study of blood T cells in healthy people across ages. Through a sample-barcoded 5' primer and a J-beta primer mix, a second PCR was run for roughly 7 to 12 cycles. TCRdb re-analysed the 5' RACE reads in MiXCR, keeping a single row per CDR3 protein. The data hold 1.5 million to 2 million distinct CDR3 sequences, with roughly 27% observed a single time. The specimen was blood. These receptors originate from a woman under 40 in good health.

V gene TRBV10-2 combines with J gene TRBJ2-5; perhaps D is TRBD1 or TRBD2 (5 bases each). This CDR3 has 20 amino acids. Germline assignment: CDR1 WSHSY and CDR2 SAAADI. V gave up 1 base and J gave up 1 base, with 25 bases separating them. Written as DNA, the CDR3 is TGCGCCAGCAGTGAGTTTTTAGCCAGCGACTACAGGTCTTTCCAAGAGACCCAGTACTTC. Protein: CASSEFLASDYRSFQETQYF.

Remarks on this clonotype: A much larger clone differs from this one at a single base, so this may be a read error. The chain links TRBV15 to TRBJ2-1, with 13 bases that match TRBD2. The CDR3 spans 16 residues. Germline V gives CDR1 LNHNV, CDR2 YYDKDF (reference sequence). The CDR3 here is CATSRAGTSGNNERFF. CDR3 nucleotide sequence: TGTGCCACCAGCAGAGCCGGGACTAGCGGGAACAATGAGCGGTTCTTC.

Notes on this clonotype: Its ends do not fully match the called genes, so a read error is possible. The V call is TRBV2, the J call TRBJ2-1, with TRBD2 as a possible D gene (6 bases). The CDR3 has 14 residues. CDR1 is SNHLY and CDR2 is FYNNEI in the germline V gene. The CDR3: CVSSAGLAGNEQFF. CDR3 bases: TGTGTCAGCAGTGCGGGACTGGCGGGCAATGAGCAGTTCTTC.

This clonotype has just a few counts. A read error may be the cause here, since a much bigger clone is one base away. The chain employs TRBV2 and TRBJ2-7; D not certain. CDR1 SNHLY and CDR2 FYNNEI come from the germline V gene. Trimming took off 2 bases at V and 5 bases at J, with 4 bases between the two ends. This CDR3 contains 11 residues. This CDR3 reads CASSEWNEQYF. CDR3 nucleotide sequence: TGTGCCAGCAGTGAATGGAACGAGCAGTACTTC.

This sequence joins TRBV29-1 and TRBJ1-2; D is unresolved. V was trimmed by 7 bases and J by 4 bases, leaving 10 bases between them. CDR1 SQVTM and CDR2 ANQGSEA come from the germline V gene. The CDR3 has 11 amino acids. As DNA, the CDR3 is TGCAGCGCCTCATCAGCCTATGGCTACACCTTC. It yields the protein CSASSAYGYTF.

The chain joins TRBV6-1 to TRBJ1-2; D is unclear. The V gene lost 0 bases and the J gene lost 8 bases, with 13 bases spanning the gap. CDR3 length: 14 amino acids. Germline values: CDR1 MNHNS, CDR2 SASEGT. CDR3 nucleotide sequence: TGTGCCAGCAGTGAAGCCCTCCTAAGATTCGGCTACACCTTC. It codes for CASSEALLRFGYTF.

This clonotype was observed a handful of times. The CDR3 loop is CASSLGGTEVNEQFF. DNA of the CDR3: TGCGCCAGCAGCTTGGGAGGGACTGAGGTGAATGAGCAGTTCTTC. The gene calls are TRBV5-1 and TRBJ2-1, with a possible D match to TRBD2 (6 bases). This CDR3 comprises 15 residues. Trimming cost V 0 bases and J 7 bases, with 14 bases left between them. Germline-derived CDR1 and CDR2 are SGHRS and YFSETQ.

This clonotype has only a few counts. This sequence joins TRBV9 and TRBJ1-1; no clear D gene. The V end was cut by 2 bases, the J end by 3 bases, with 8 bases between. Germline V gene sequence: CDR1 SGDLS, CDR2 YYNGEE. The CDR3 runs 13 residues. The CDR3 nucleotides read TGTGCCAGCAGCGTTGAGGGTTACACTGAAGCTTTCTTT. This codes for CASSVEGYTEAFF.

This clonotype was recorded at least ten times. Here the CDR3 reads CASTTGFRVAEAFF. CDR3 DNA: TGTGCCAGCACCACGGGATTCAGGGTGGCTGAAGCTTTCTTT. The chain links TRBV6-1 to TRBJ1-1; possible D gene TRBD1, 5 bases. The CDR3 covers 14 residues. The germline V gene encodes CDR1 MNHNS and CDR2 SASEGT. With 7 bases removed from V and 6 bases from J, the gap between germline ends came to 18 bases.

This clonotype appeared many times. This chain uses TRBV4-2 with TRBJ2-5; TRBD2 matches 8 bases. The CDR3 sequence is 15 residues long. The junction had 2 bases not matched to a gene; V was cut back by 2 bases and J by 0 bases. Germline V gene data show CDR1 as LGHNA and CDR2 as YNFKEQ. The CDR3 nucleotides read TGTGCCAGCAGCCAAAGCGGGGGCGACCAAGAGACCCAGTACTTC. Its translation is CASSQSGGDQETQYF.

The rearrangement links TRBV15 to TRBJ1-5, with D perhaps matching TRBD1 (5 bases). There are 14 residues in the CDR3. Germline CDR1 reads LNHNV; CDR2 reads YYDKDF (reference sequence). V lost 2 bases and J 6 bases, leaving 11 bases between the germline ends. The CDR3 protein is CATSRPPGTQPQHF. CDR3 nucleotides: TGTGCCACCAGCAGACCACCGGGGACTCAGCCCCAGCATTTT.

The chain combines TRBV10-3 with TRBJ2-1, with 8 bases fitting TRBD2. The CDR3 covers 15 residues. Germline values: CDR1 ENHRY, CDR2 SYGVKD. J lost 4 bases, V lost 4 bases, and 6 bases had no gene match. CDR3 region: CAISGRTSSYNEQFF. CDR3 nucleotide sequence: TGTGCCATCAGTGGAAGGACTAGCTCTTACAATGAGCAGTTCTTC.

This clonotype was detected only a few times. This chain links TRBV5-1 with TRBJ2-7; 10 bases match TRBD1. Germline V lookup: CDR1 SGHRS, CDR2 YFSETQ. Trimming cost V 8 bases and J 2 bases; bases outside gene matches: 4. The CDR3 is 13 amino acids. The DNA of the CDR3 is TGCGCCAGTTCGGACAGGGGGACCTACGAGCAGTACTTC. Translating gives CASSDRGTYEQYF.

This clonotype was seen ten or more times. The rearrangement links TRBV28 to TRBJ2-7; possibly TRBD1 for D (6 bases). V gave up 7 bases and J gave up 4 bases, with 20 bases separating them. Germline lookup yields CDR1 MDHEN and CDR2 SYDVKM. CDR3 length: 15 amino acids. The CDR3: CASTHEGTSLYEQYF. The CDR3 nucleotides read TGTGCCAGCACCCATGAAGGGACATCACTGTACGAGCAGTACTTC.

This clonotype was seen only a few times. The chain uses TRBV6-5 and TRBJ1-2; 8 bases line up with TRBD1. Germline values: CDR1 MNHEY, CDR2 SVGAGI. Germline trimming cut 5 bases from V and 3 bases from J; bases unmatched to any gene: 5. The CDR3 runs to 14 residues. The CDR3 DNA is TGTGCCAGCAGTCGGACAGGGAGAGACTATGGCTACACCTTC. Protein: CASSRTGRDYGYTF.

This clonotype was seen a handful of times. The V call is TRBV7-6, the J call TRBJ1-6; 7 nucleotides line up with TRBD1. CDR3 length: 15 residues. Germline V lookup: CDR1 SGHVS, CDR2 FNYEAQ. V lost 6 bases to trimming and J lost 9 bases; unmatched junction nucleotides: 11. For the CDR3, the DNA is TGTGCCAGCAGTAGACAGGGAATTTCTGGTTCACCCCTCCACTTT. Its translation: CASSRQGISGSPLHF. Variable domain in full (rest from reference TRBV7-6 and TRBJ1-6): GAGVSQSPRYKVTKRGQDVALRCDPISGHVSLYWYRQALGQGPEFLTYFNYEAQQDKSGLPNDRFSAERPEGSISTLTIQRTEQRDSAMYRCASSRQGISGSPLHFGNGTRLTVT.

This clonotype came up many times. The CDR3: CASSLAGISYEQYF. DNA of the CDR3: TGTGCCAGCAGTTTAGCAGGAATCTCCTACGAGCAGTACTTC. The chain combines TRBV12-3 or TRBV12-4 with TRBJ2-7; D not certain. V lost 0 bases, J lost 0 bases, and 6 bases lay in between. The CDR3 loop spans 14 amino acids.